This T cell receptor beta chain was recovered during a study of cytomegalovirus exposure and HLA in healthy donors. About the research overall: Previous work identified 90 million to 130 million unique TCR beta sequences from around 200 million T cells. Study conclusions and caveats: Productive rates of about 87% or about 30% were seen for most TCR beta V segments in an earlier analysis. Association of a missense DCLRE1C variant with TCR beta V- and J-gene trimming was reported in a later analysis.

The germline gives CDR1 SGHRS, CDR2 YFSETQ. The ends lost 0 bases at V and 8 bases at J; junction bases unmatched: 7. This CDR3 contains 15 residues. This PCR relied on a set of 60 Vbeta primers and 13 Jbeta primers. Profiling relied on immunoSEQ multiplex PCR, and the TCRdb table lists in-frame clones only, not all of them. In the table there are roughly 250,000 clones, about four fifths of which are singletons. To note about this clone: The target antigen is unknown.

The gene calls are TRBV5-1 and TRBJ2-1; the match to TRBD2 covers 8 bases. The source is a girl aged 2-10 years in good health and CMV-seronegative. Sequenced material: PBMCs. The CDR3 coding sequence is TGCGCCAGCAGCTTGGGTCTAGCGGGTAAGGATGAGCAGTTCTTC. Amino acids: CASSLGLAGKDEQFF.